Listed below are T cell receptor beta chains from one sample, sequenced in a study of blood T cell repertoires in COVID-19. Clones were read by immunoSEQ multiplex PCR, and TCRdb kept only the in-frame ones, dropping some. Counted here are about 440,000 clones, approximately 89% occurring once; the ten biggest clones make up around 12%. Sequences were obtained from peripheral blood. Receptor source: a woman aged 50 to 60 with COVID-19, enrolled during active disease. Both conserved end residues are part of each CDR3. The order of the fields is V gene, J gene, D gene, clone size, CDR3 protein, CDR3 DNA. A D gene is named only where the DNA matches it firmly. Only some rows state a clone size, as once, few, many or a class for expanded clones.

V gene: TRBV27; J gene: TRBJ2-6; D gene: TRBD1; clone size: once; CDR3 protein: CASRMGAGGISGANVLTF; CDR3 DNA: TGTGCCAGCAGGATGGGGGCAGGGGGAATATCTGGGGCCAACGTCCTGACTTTC
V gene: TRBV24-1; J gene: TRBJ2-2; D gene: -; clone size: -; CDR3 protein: CATGHSNTGELFF; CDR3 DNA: TGTGCCACCGGGCATTCGAACACCGGGGAGCTGTTTTTT
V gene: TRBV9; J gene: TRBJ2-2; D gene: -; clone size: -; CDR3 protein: CASSRGNTGELFF; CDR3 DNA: TGTGCCAGCAGCCGGGGGAACACCGGGGAGCTGTTTTTT
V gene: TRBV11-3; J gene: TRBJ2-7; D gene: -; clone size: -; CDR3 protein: CASSLRQGRSSEQYF; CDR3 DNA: TGTGCCAGCAGCTTACGTCAGGGAAGGAGCTCCGAGCAGTACTTC
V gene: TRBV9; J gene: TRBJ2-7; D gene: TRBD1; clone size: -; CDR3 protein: CASSVAGTGAYEQYF; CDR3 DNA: TGTGCCAGCAGCGTAGCGGGGACAGGAGCCTACGAGCAGTACTTC
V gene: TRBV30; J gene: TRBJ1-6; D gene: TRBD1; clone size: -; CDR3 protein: CAWSQGQGYNSPLHF; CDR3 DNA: TGTGCCTGGAGTCAGGGACAGGGCTATAATTCACCCCTCCACTTT
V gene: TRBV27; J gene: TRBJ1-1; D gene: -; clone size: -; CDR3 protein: CASISGGMGTEAFF; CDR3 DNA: TGTGCCAGCATTTCTGGGGGGATGGGCACTGAAGCTTTCTTT
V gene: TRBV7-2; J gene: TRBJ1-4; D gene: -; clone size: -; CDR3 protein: CASTPQPRREKLFF; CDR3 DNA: TGTGCCAGCACCCCTCAGCCTCGGAGAGAAAAACTGTTTTTT
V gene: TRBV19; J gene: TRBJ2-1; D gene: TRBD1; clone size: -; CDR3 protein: CASNPRTGRKDEQFF; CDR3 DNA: TGTGCCAGTAATCCGAGGACAGGGAGAAAAGATGAGCAGTTCTTC
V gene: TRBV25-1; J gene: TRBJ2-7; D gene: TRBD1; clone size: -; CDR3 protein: CASRTGTYEQYF; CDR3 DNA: TGTGCCAGCAGGACAGGGACCTACGAGCAGTACTTC
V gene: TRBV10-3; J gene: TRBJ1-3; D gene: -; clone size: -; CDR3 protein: CAISDTVISGNTIYF; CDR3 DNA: TGTGCCATCAGTGACACTGTTATCTCTGGAAACACCATATATTTT
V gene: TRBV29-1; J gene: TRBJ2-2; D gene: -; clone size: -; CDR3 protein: CSVETDTGELFF; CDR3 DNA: TGCAGCGTTGAGACAGACACCGGGGAGCTGTTTTTT
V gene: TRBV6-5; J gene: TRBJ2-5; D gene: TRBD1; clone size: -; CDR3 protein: CASSSPTGVETQYF; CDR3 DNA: TGTGCCAGCAGTTCTCCGACAGGGGTGGAGACCCAGTACTTC
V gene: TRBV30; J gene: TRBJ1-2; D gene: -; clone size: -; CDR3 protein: CAWSVLRTENYGYTF; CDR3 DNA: TGTGCCTGGAGTGTACTACGGACAGAAAACTATGGCTACACCTTC
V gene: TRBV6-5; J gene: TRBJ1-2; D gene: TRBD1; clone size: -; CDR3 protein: CASAGQGTTGYTF; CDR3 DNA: TGTGCCAGTGCCGGACAGGGGACGACTGGCTACACCTTC
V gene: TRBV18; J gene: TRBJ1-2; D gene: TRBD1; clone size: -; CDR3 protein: CASSPTSGTGYGYTF; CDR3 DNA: TGTGCCAGCTCACCGACCTCCGGGACAGGCTATGGCTACACCTTC
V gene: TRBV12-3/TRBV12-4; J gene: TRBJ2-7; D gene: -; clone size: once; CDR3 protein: CASSFRDEQYF; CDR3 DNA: TGTGCCAGCAGTTTCAGGGACGAGCAGTACTTC
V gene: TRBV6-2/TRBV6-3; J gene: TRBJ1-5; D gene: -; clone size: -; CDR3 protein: CASSSPPTRQAPGYNQPQHF; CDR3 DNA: TGTGCCAGCAGTTCCCCCCCTACCAGACAGGCGCCTGGCTATAATCAGCCCCAGCATTTT
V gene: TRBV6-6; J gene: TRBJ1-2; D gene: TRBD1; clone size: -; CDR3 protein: CASSYSEGTDGYTF; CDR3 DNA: TGTGCCAGCAGTTACTCGGAGGGGACAGATGGCTACACCTTC
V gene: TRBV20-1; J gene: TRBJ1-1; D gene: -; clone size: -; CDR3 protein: CSASAWEFPEAFF; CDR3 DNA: TGCAGTGCTAGTGCGTGGGAGTTCCCTGAAGCTTTCTTT
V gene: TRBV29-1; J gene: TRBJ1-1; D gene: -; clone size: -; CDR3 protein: CSALGQNTEAFF; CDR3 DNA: TGCAGCGCTCTGGGGCAGAACACTGAAGCTTTCTTT
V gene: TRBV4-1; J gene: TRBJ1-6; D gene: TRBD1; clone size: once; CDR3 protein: CASSRRGQQSPLHF; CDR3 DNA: TGCGCCAGCAGCCGGAGGGGGCAACAATCACCCCTCCACTTT
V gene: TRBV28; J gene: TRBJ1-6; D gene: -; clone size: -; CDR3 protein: CASKGGDSSPLHF; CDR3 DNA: TGTGCCAGCAAGGGAGGAGATTCTTCACCCCTCCACTTT
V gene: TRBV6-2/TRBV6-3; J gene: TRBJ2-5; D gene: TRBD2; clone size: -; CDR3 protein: CASSSLGTTRETQYF; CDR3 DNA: TGTGCCAGCAGTTCTTTGGGGACTACCCGCGAGACCCAGTACTTC
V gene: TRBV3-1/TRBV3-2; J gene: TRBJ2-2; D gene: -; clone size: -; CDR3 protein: CASRPGTSGELFF; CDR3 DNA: TGTGCCAGCAGACCCGGGACATCCGGGGAGCTGTTTTTT
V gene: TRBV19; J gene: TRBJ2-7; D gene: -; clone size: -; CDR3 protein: CASSPRGGEQYF; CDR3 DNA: TGTGCCAGTAGTCCGCGGGGCGGGGAGCAGTACTTC
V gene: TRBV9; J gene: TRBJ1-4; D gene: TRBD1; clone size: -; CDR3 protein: CASSGGGRLGEKLFF; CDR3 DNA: TGTGCCAGCAGCGGAGGGGGCAGGCTGGGCGAAAAACTGTTTTTT
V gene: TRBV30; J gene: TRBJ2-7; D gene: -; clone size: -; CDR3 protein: CAWSVYEGMGSYEQYF; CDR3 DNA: TGTGCCTGGAGTGTATACGAGGGAATGGGCTCCTACGAGCAGTACTTC
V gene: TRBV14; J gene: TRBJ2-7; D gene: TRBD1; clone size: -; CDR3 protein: CASSRDRASYEQYF; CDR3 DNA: TGTGCCAGCAGCCGGGACAGGGCCTCCTACGAGCAGTACTTC
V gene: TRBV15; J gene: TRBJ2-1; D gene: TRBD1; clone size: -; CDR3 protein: CATSRDDRQGSYNEQFF; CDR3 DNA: TGTGCCACCAGCAGAGATGATAGACAGGGCTCCTACAATGAGCAGTTCTTC
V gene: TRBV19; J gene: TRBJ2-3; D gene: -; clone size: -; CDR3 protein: CASGEDTQYF; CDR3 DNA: TGTGCCAGCGGGGAGGATACGCAGTATTTT
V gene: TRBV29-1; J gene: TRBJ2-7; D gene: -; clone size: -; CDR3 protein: CSVGAGLEQYF; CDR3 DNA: TGCAGCGTTGGTGCCGGGTTAGAGCAGTACTTC
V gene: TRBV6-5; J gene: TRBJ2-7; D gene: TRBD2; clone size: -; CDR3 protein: CASSYMGLAGVEQYF; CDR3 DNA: TGTGCCAGCAGTTACATGGGACTAGCGGGGGTCGAGCAGTACTTC
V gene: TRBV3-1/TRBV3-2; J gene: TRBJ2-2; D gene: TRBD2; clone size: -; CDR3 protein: CASSRLAGGPAGELFF; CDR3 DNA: TGTGCCAGCAGCCGTCTAGCGGGGGGGCCGGCCGGGGAGCTGTTTTTT
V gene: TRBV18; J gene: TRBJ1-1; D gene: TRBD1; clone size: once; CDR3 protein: CASSPTGRGTEAFF; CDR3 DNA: TGTGCCAGCTCACCGACAGGGAGAGGCACTGAAGCTTTCTTT
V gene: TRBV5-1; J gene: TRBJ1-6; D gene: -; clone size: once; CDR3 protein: CASSTNNSPLHF; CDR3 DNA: TGCGCCAGCAGTACTAATAATTCACCCCTCCACTTT
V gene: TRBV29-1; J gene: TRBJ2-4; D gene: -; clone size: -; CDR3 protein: CSVLQRAKNIQYF; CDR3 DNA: TGCAGCGTCCTACAGAGAGCCAAAAACATTCAGTACTTC
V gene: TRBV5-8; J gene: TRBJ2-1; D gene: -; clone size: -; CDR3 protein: CASSPIWESDNNEQFF; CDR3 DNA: TGTGCCAGCAGCCCCATCTGGGAGTCTGACAACAATGAGCAGTTCTTC
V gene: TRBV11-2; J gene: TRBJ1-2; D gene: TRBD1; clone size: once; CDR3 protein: CASSLNSKQGYGYTF; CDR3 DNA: TGTGCCAGCAGCTTAAATTCAAAACAGGGGTATGGCTACACCTTC
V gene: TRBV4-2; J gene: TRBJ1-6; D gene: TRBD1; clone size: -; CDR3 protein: CASSQAGTGSSPLHF; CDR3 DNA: TGTGCCAGCAGCCAAGCCGGGACAGGGTCTTCACCCCTCCACTTT
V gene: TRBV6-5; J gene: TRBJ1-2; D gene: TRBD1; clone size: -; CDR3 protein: CASSLGDSKNYGYTF; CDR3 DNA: TGTGCCAGCAGTTTAGGGGACAGCAAAAACTATGGCTACACCTTC
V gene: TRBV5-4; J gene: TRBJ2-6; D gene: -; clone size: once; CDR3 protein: CASSLASSGANVLTF; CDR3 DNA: TGTGCCAGCAGCTTGGCCAGCTCTGGGGCCAACGTCCTGACTTTC
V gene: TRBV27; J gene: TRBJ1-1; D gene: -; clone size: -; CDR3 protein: CASSQDNLRSTEAFF; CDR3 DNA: TGTGCCAGCAGCCAAGACAACCTCCGGTCCACTGAAGCTTTCTTT
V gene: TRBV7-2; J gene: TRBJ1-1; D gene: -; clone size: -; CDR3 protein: CASSLDRLVNTEAFF; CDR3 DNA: TGTGCCAGCAGCTTAGACCGACTGGTGAACACTGAAGCTTTCTTT
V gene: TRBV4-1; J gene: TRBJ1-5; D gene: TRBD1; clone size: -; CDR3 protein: CASSPDRGGNQPQHF; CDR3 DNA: TGCGCCAGCAGTCCGGACAGGGGAGGCAATCAGCCCCAGCATTTT
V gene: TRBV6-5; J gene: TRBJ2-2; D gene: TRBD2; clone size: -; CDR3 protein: CASMSGGGTGELFF; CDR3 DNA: TGTGCCAGCATGAGCGGGGGAGGCACCGGGGAGCTGTTTTTT
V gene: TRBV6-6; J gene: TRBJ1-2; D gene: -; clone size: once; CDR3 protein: CASSYSTGRGKGYTF; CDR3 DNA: TGTGCCAGCAGTTACTCGACGGGCAGGGGCAAAGGCTACACCTTC
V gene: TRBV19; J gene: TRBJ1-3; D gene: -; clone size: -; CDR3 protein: CASTPRSAGGNTIYF; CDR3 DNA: TGTGCCAGTACCCCAAGGTCGGCAGGGGGAAACACCATATATTTT
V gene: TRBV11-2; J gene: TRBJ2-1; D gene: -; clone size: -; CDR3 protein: CASSLGLVGEQFF; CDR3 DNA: TGTGCCAGCAGCTTAGGACTAGTAGGGGAGCAGTTCTTC
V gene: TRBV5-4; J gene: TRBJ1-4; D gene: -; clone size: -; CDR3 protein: CASSFNGGKLFF; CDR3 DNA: TGTGCCAGCAGCTTCAATGGAGGAAAACTGTTTTTT
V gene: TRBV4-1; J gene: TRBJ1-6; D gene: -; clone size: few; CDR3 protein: CASSQGPPRAVNSPLHF; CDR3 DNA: TGCGCCAGCAGCCAAGGGCCGCCGCGGGCAGTTAATTCACCCCTCCACTTT
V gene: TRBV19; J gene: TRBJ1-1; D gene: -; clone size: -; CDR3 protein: CASSISRGRGLGAFF; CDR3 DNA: TGTGCCAGTAGTATCTCCAGGGGAAGGGGGTTGGGAGCTTTCTTT
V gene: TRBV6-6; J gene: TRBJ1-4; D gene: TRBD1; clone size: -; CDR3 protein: CASSPGTGSEKLFF; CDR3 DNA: TGTGCCAGCAGCCCGGGGACAGGGAGTGAAAAACTGTTTTTT
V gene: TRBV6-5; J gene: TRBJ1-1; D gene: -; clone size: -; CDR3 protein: CASRKDREAFF; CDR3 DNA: TGTGCCAGCAGGAAAGACAGGGAAGCTTTCTTT
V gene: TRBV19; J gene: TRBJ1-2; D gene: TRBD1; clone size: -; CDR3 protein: CASSIDQGARGYGYTF; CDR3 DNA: TGTGCCAGTAGTATAGATCAGGGGGCAAGAGGTTATGGCTACACCTTC